The 31 T cell receptor beta chains in this list originate from one sample, sequenced in a study of blood T cell repertoires in COVID-19. Here immunoSEQ multiplex PCR was the method, and the copy in TCRdb shows in-frame clones only, minus some. The repertoire consists of about 150,000 clones, with roughly four fifths occurring once and the leading ten covering 29%. Sequencing input: peripheral blood. The receptor set was obtained from a woman aged 55-70 years with acute or convalescent COVID-19.

This clone has just one count. The CDR3 loop reads CASSPSGTGSSYNEQFF. DNA for the CDR3: TGCGCCAGCAGCCCCTCCGGGACAGGGAGCTCCTACAATGAGCAGTTCTTC. This chain uses TRBV4-1 with TRBJ2-1; TRBD1 matches at 9 bases. The CDR3 contains 17 residues. Germline V gives CDR1 MGHRA, CDR2 YSYEKL. Trimming removed 4 bases from V and 0 bases from J; junction bases left unmatched: 7.

The V call is TRBV6-1, the J call TRBJ2-5; 10 positions agree with TRBD1. The CDR3 runs to 17 residues. V was pared by 3 bases and J by 3 bases, with 10 bases of the junction left unmatched. Germline-derived CDR1 and CDR2 are MNHNS and SASEGT. The CDR3 DNA sequence: TGTGCCAGCAGTGAGGGGACAGGGGCGGCCAATAAAGAGACCCAGTACTTC. This sequence encodes CASSEGTGAANKETQYF.

The chain links TRBV5-1 to TRBJ1-2; 9 bases fit TRBD1. This CDR3 region has 14 residues. Germline trimming cut 4 bases from V and 6 bases from J; bases unmatched to any gene: 7. Germline loops: CDR1 SGHRS, CDR2 YFSETQ. CDR3 residues: CASSPGTGTNGYTF. The CDR3 DNA is TGCGCCAGCAGCCCCGGGACAGGGACGAATGGCTACACCTTC.

The chain is built from TRBV12-5 and TRBJ1-6, with 7 bases lining up with TRBD1. Per germline, CDR1 LGHNT and CDR2 FRNRAP. The junction had 4 bases not matched to a gene; V was cut back by 1 base and J by 4 bases. The CDR3 totals 16 residues. Here the CDR3 reads CASGLEAGGYNSPLHF. The DNA of the CDR3 is TGTGCTAGTGGTTTGGAGGCAGGGGGGTATAATTCACCCCTCCACTTT.

With respect to this clone: This sequence is one base from a far larger clone and is likely a read error. The genes are TRBV5-1 and TRBJ1-4, with TRBD1 matching over 7 bases. The germline V gene encodes CDR1 SGHRS and CDR2 YFSETQ. V lost 4 bases, J lost 6 bases, and 15 bases stayed unmatched. This CDR3 has 17 residues. The CDR3 sequence is CASSEGTERGAYEKLFF. The CDR3 nucleotides read TGCGCCAGCAGCGAAGGGACAGAGAGGGGAGCTTATGAAAAACTGTTTTTT. The full variable domain, with the rest looked up from reference TRBV5-1 and TRBJ1-4, is KAGVTQTPRYLIKTRGQQVTLSCSPISGHRSVSWYQQTPGQGLQFLFEYFSETQRNKGNFPGRFSGRQFSNSRSEMNVSTLELGDSALYLCASSEGTERGAYEKLFFGSGTQLSVL.

A remark on this clone: Other DNA sequences in the same sample also yield this CDR3. The V and J genes are TRBV7-2 and TRBJ2-7; D unclear. CDR1 SGHTA and CDR2 FQGNSA come from the germline V gene. The CDR3 length is 12 residues. V was cut by 5 bases and J by 3 bases, with 8 bases left in between. CDR3 in amino acids: CASSLTLYEQYF. Written as DNA, the CDR3 is TGTGCCAGCAGCCTAACCCTCTACGAGCAGTACTTC.

V usage is TRBV10-3 and J usage is TRBJ2-7; 10 bases map to TRBD2. Germline-derived CDR1 and CDR2 are ENHRY and SYGVKD. This CDR3 has 15 amino acids. The ends lost 7 bases at V and 3 bases at J; junction bases unmatched: 9. The CDR3 DNA sequence: TGTGCCATCAAATCGGAGCGGGGGGGCCTCTACGAGCAGTACTTC. It translates to CAIKSERGGLYEQYF.

The rearrangement uses TRBV12-3 or TRBV12-4 and TRBJ1-2; no clear D. V dropped 1 base and J dropped 2 bases, with 5 bases sitting between them. The CDR3 contains 13 residues. CDR3 protein: CASSLGRNYGYTF. The CDR3 DNA follows: TGTGCCAGCAGTTTAGGGCGGAACTATGGCTACACCTTC.

This clone came up a few times. The chain uses TRBV29-1 and TRBJ2-3, with 7 bases fitting TRBD2. Germline assignment: CDR1 SQVTM and CDR2 ANQGSEA. Trimming cost V 8 bases and J 2 bases; bases outside gene matches: 10. There are 14 residues in the CDR3. DNA of the CDR3: TGCAGCTCTCCGACGGGGGGTAACACAGATACGCAGTATTTT. It is translated as CSSPTGGNTDTQYF.

The V and J genes are TRBV7-8 and TRBJ1-1, with 11 nucleotides matching TRBD1. CDR1 and CDR2 (germline): SGHVS, FQNEAQ. The trim removed 3 bases at V and 5 bases at J, leaving 8 bases unmatched. The CDR3 covers 16 residues. CDR3 loop: CASSLSFGTGGTEAFF. CDR3 DNA sequence: TGTGCCAGCAGCTTGAGTTTCGGGACAGGGGGGACTGAAGCTTTCTTT.

The CDR3 region is CASSIRSTPGTEAFF. The CDR3 DNA follows: TGTGCCAGCAGTATCAGGTCGACACCAGGGACTGAAGCTTTCTTT. This chain joins TRBV2 and TRBJ1-1, with D possibly being TRBD1 (5 bases). Trimming pared 5 bases from V and 5 bases from J, leaving 18 bases between. This CDR3 has 15 amino acids. The germline V gene has CDR1 SNHLY and CDR2 FYNNEI.

CDR3 sequence reads: CASSPAGGGFNYGYTF. The CDR3 region has the DNA TGTGCCAGCAGCCCAGCGGGAGGGGGCTTTAACTATGGCTACACCTTC. The chain combines TRBV7-9 with TRBJ1-2, with TRBD1 matching 7 bases. The length of the CDR3 is 16 residues. V lost 5 bases and J lost 1; bases outside the gene matches: 10. Germline-derived CDR1 and CDR2 are SEHNR and FQNEAQ (reference sequence).

CDR3 nucleotide sequence: TGTGCCTGGATCCCTATGGGCAGCATGAACACTGAAGCTTTCTTT. The encoded protein is CAWIPMGSMNTEAFF. The J gene is TRBJ1-1, the V gene TRBV30; D is unresolved. Germline lookup yields CDR1 GTSNPN and CDR2 SVGIG (reference sequence). The V end was cut by 4 bases, the J end by 0 bases, with 15 bases between. The CDR3 runs 15 residues.

Notes on this clone: This sample also contains other DNA sequences that code for the same CDR3. The V and J genes are TRBV20-1 and TRBJ1-2; no clear D gene. CDR1 and CDR2 from the germline V gene are DFQATT and SNEGSKA (reference sequence). The CDR3 consists of 11 residues. Trimming removed 0 bases at V and 7 bases at J, with 6 bases between. CDR3 protein: CSARDPGGYTF. The CDR3 DNA is TGCAGTGCTAGAGATCCAGGTGGCTACACCTTC.

To note about this clone: Other DNA sequences of this sample code for an identical CDR3. The V gene is TRBV11-3, the J gene TRBJ1-1; tentatively, D is TRBD1 (5 bases). V lost 4 bases, J lost 5 bases, and 11 bases lay in between. Germline V gene lookup returns CDR1 SGHNT and CDR2 YENEEA. The CDR3 covers 13 residues. In nucleotides, the CDR3 is TGTGCCAGCAGCTCGACAGTCGAGACTGAAGCTTTCTTT. It yields the protein CASSSTVETEAFF.

The chain has TRBV18 and TRBJ1-5; D is ambiguous. The germline CDR1 and CDR2 sequences are KGHSH and LQKENI. This CDR3 contains 13 residues. Deletions cut 2 bases from V and 4 bases from J, with 6 bases between. This chain's CDR3 is CASSPSVNQPQHF. As DNA, the CDR3 is TGTGCCAGCTCACCATCGGTTAATCAGCCCCAGCATTTT.

The chain combines TRBV19 with TRBJ1-3; D ambiguous. Trimming took 5 bases from V and 1 from J, leaving 15 bases between them. Germline V CDR1 and CDR2: LNHDA, SQIVND (reference sequence). This CDR3 spans 16 amino acids. The CDR3 loop reads CASSFRGRLSGNTIYF. For the CDR3, the DNA is TGTGCCAGTAGTTTTCGAGGCCGCTTATCTGGAAACACCATATATTTT.

The chain couples TRBV5-1 to TRBJ1-4; possibly TRBD1 for D (5 bases). V was shortened by 4 bases and J by 4 bases, with 11 bases between the two germline ends. CDR3 size: 14 residues. Germline loops: CDR1 SGHRS, CDR2 YFSETQ. CDR3: CASSLRTLNEKLFF. The CDR3 DNA follows: TGCGCCAGCAGCCTCCGGACACTTAATGAAAAACTGTTTTTT.

This clone came up once. The chain couples TRBV5-4 to TRBJ2-3; 8 positions match TRBD2. Germline CDR1 is SGHNT and CDR2 is YYREEE (reference sequence). With 6 bases clipped from V and 0 bases from J, the junction kept 6 bases outside the gene matches. The CDR3 consists of 15 residues. This chain's CDR3 is CASKIAGPSTDTQYF. The CDR3 DNA reads TGTGCCAGCAAGATAGCGGGGCCTAGCACAGATACGCAGTATTTT.

V and J are TRBV7-6 and TRBJ1-4, with D possibly TRBD1 on 5 matching bases. Germline V CDR1 and CDR2: SGHVS, FNYEAQ. The V end lost 1 base, the J end lost 8 bases, and 14 bases lay between the germline ends. This CDR3 comprises 15 residues. In DNA, the CDR3 is TGTGCCAGCAGCTTAGGGGGGGGGTTGGCGGAAAAACTGTTTTTT. Protein sequence: CASSLGGGLAEKLFF.

The table lists this clone with a count of one. The genes are TRBV5-1 and TRBJ2-5, with 7 bases aligning to TRBD1. This CDR3 comprises 14 residues. Losses at the gene ends were 4 bases for V and 3 bases for J; bases not matched to a gene: 6. Germline CDR1 and CDR2: SGHRS and YFSETQ. CDR3 sequence reads: CASSAGTAKETQYF. DNA of the CDR3: TGCGCCAGCAGCGCCGGGACAGCTAAAGAGACCCAGTACTTC.

The rearrangement joins TRBV7-9 to TRBJ2-1, with 7 bases identical to TRBD1. The germline V gene encodes CDR1 SEHNR and CDR2 FQNEAQ (reference sequence). The CDR3 consists of 13 residues. The ends lost 5 bases at V and 8 bases at J; junction bases unmatched: 6. As DNA, the CDR3 is TGTGCCAGCAGCCGACAGGGTGGCTATGAGCAGTTCTTC. Residues: CASSRQGGYEQFF. Based on the CDR3 plus reference TRBV7-9 and TRBJ2-1, the full variable domain is DTGVSQNPRHKITKRGQNVTFRCDPISEHNRLYWYRQTLGQGPEFLTYFQNEAQLEKSRLLSDRFSAERPKGSFSTLEIQRTEQGDSAMYLCASSRQGGYEQFFGPGTRLTVL.

The DNA of the CDR3 is TGTGCCAGCAGTTCAATGGACAGTTTGAACTATGGCTACACCTTC. Its protein product is CASSSMDSLNYGYTF. The chain employs TRBV28 and TRBJ1-2; D is perhaps TRBD1 (6 bases). V was cut by 4 bases and J by 2 bases, with 14 bases left in between. Germline V gene lookup returns CDR1 MDHEN and CDR2 SYDVKM. The CDR3 sequence is 15 residues long.

The chain employs TRBV5-1 and TRBJ1-3; 8 positions match TRBD1. The CDR3 contains 15 residues. Trimming took 4 bases from V and 2 from J; bases not matched to a gene: 5. The germline V gene has CDR1 SGHRS and CDR2 YFSETQ. DNA of the CDR3: TGCGCCAGCAGCCCAATGACAGGGGCTGGAAACACCATATATTTT. Residues: CASSPMTGAGNTIYF.

This chain links TRBV6-5 with TRBJ1-2; 8 bases match TRBD1. In germline, CDR1 is MNHEY, CDR2 SVGAGI. With 3 bases clipped from V and 3 bases from J, the junction kept 3 bases outside the gene matches. This CDR3 region has 14 residues. The CDR3 nucleotides are TGTGCCAGCAGTTATAGACAGGGGCACTATGGCTACACCTTC. It codes for CASSYRQGHYGYTF.

The rearrangement links TRBV1 to TRBJ2-1; the table's D call TRBD2 went unverified against the DNA. TRBV1 is given as a pseudogene. The CDR3 consists of 15 residues. Here the CDR3 reads CTSSQSSGGYNEQFF. As DNA, the CDR3 is TGCACCAGCAGCCAAAGTAGCGGGGGCTACAATGAGCAGTTCTTC.

The chain is built from TRBV11-2 and TRBJ2-3, with 10 bases that match TRBD2. With 5 bases clipped from V and 3 bases from J, the junction kept 2 bases outside the gene matches. CDR3 length: 14 residues. CDR1 SGHAT and CDR2 FQNNGV come from the germline V gene. The chain's CDR3 is CASSPSGGTDTQYF. DNA of the CDR3: TGTGCCAGCAGCCCTAGCGGGGGAACAGATACGCAGTATTTT.

V usage is TRBV6-4 and J usage is TRBJ2-2; possible D gene TRBD2, 5 bases. The CDR3 has 16 amino acids. The V end was cut by 4 bases, the J end by 0 bases, with 12 bases between. Looked up from germline, CDR1 is MRHNA and CDR2 is SNTAGT. The CDR3 is CASSVRLPANTGELFF. The CDR3 DNA reads as TGTGCCAGCAGTGTCAGACTACCTGCGAACACCGGGGAGCTGTTTTTT.

This clone has only one observation. The V call is TRBV5-6, the J call TRBJ2-2; 8 bases are a match to TRBD1. Germline V CDR1 and CDR2: SGHDT, YYEEEE. With V trimmed by 4 bases and J by 3 bases, 8 bases remained unmatched. The CDR3 has 16 amino acids. The CDR3 nucleotides read TGTGCCAGCAGCACCCCGACAGGGGCCTACACCGGGGAGCTGTTTTTT. Protein sequence: CASSTPTGAYTGELFF.

This sequence joins TRBV5-4 and TRBJ1-6; no clear D gene. The CDR3 is 14 residues long. Between the trimmed V and J ends, which lost 1 base and 10 bases, there was a span of 12 bases. Germline CDR1 reads SGHNT; CDR2 reads YYREEE (reference sequence). CDR3 in amino acids: CASSLLAGSSPLHF. Written as DNA, the CDR3 is TGTGCCAGCAGCTTGTTAGCCGGCAGCTCACCCCTCCACTTT. Drawing the rest from reference TRBV5-4 and TRBJ1-6, the complete variable domain is ETGVTQSPTHLIKTRGQQVTLRCSSQSGHNTVSWYQQALGQGPQFIFQYYREEENGRGNFPPRFSGLQFPNYSSELNVNALELDDSALYLCASSLLAGSSPLHFGNGTRLTVT.

This chain joins TRBV7-9 and TRBJ1-1; D may be TRBD1 (5 bases). In germline, CDR1 is SEHNR, CDR2 FQNEAQ (reference sequence). Trimming shortened V by 1 base and J by 4 bases, and 13 bases separated the two germline ends. The CDR3 consists of 15 residues. The DNA of the CDR3 is TGTGCCAGCAGCTTAGGCGGTAGGGACTTCACTGAAGCTTTCTTT. Translation: CASSLGGRDFTEAFF.